This TCR beta chain was observed in a study of blood T cell repertoires in COVID-19. Study in general: From T cells, B-cell-depleted T cells, or PBMCs came the material, which was cDNA or gDNA.

The CDR3 is 12 residues long. The germline CDR1 and CDR2 sequences are MDHEN and SYDVKM. V shed 3 bases and J shed 7 bases, with 7 bases lying between them. Per the study methods: Reference gene primers were amplified, and this amplification served to estimate nucleated cell counts. Measured with immunoSEQ multiplex PCR; TCRdb has only the in-frame clones, and not every one. V and J calls and clone size are those listed in that table; D and trimming were worked out from the DNA. Counted here are around 260,000 clones, roughly 80% occurring once; the ten biggest clones make up 8.5% to 9.5%. The sequence derives from a woman in her forties or fifties who had recovered from COVID-19. This chain links TRBV28 with TRBJ1-5; D is ambiguous. The material sequenced was peripheral blood. This chain's CDR3 is CASSLKAQPQHF. DNA of the CDR3: TGTGCCAGCAGTTTGAAAGCCCAGCCCCAGCATTTT.